This T cell receptor beta chain was sequenced for a study of blood T cell repertoires in COVID-19. The overall study: Acute and convalescent COVID-19 specimens originated in the United States, Italy and Spain.

The CDR3 consists of 15 residues. The J segment lost 5 bases and the V segment lost 4 bases, leaving 9 bases of the junction unmatched. Looked up from germline, CDR1 is SGHRS and CDR2 is YFSETQ. In the study's own analysis: Estimates of nucleated cell counts were drawn from the amplification of reference gene primers. Profiling relied on immunoSEQ multiplex PCR, and the TCRdb table lists in-frame clones only, not all of them. V and J calls and clone size are as listed in that table; D and trimming were resolved from the DNA. The profile shows about 190,000 clones, 85% of them singletons. This clonotype was sampled from an elderly woman with acute or convalescent COVID-19. The V gene is TRBV5-1, the J gene TRBJ1-2, with TRBD1 identical over 9 bases. The sample was peripheral blood. The CDR3 spells CASSPAATGGYGYTF. The CDR3 nucleotides read TGCGCCAGCAGCCCCGCTGCGACAGGGGGGTATGGCTACACCTTC.